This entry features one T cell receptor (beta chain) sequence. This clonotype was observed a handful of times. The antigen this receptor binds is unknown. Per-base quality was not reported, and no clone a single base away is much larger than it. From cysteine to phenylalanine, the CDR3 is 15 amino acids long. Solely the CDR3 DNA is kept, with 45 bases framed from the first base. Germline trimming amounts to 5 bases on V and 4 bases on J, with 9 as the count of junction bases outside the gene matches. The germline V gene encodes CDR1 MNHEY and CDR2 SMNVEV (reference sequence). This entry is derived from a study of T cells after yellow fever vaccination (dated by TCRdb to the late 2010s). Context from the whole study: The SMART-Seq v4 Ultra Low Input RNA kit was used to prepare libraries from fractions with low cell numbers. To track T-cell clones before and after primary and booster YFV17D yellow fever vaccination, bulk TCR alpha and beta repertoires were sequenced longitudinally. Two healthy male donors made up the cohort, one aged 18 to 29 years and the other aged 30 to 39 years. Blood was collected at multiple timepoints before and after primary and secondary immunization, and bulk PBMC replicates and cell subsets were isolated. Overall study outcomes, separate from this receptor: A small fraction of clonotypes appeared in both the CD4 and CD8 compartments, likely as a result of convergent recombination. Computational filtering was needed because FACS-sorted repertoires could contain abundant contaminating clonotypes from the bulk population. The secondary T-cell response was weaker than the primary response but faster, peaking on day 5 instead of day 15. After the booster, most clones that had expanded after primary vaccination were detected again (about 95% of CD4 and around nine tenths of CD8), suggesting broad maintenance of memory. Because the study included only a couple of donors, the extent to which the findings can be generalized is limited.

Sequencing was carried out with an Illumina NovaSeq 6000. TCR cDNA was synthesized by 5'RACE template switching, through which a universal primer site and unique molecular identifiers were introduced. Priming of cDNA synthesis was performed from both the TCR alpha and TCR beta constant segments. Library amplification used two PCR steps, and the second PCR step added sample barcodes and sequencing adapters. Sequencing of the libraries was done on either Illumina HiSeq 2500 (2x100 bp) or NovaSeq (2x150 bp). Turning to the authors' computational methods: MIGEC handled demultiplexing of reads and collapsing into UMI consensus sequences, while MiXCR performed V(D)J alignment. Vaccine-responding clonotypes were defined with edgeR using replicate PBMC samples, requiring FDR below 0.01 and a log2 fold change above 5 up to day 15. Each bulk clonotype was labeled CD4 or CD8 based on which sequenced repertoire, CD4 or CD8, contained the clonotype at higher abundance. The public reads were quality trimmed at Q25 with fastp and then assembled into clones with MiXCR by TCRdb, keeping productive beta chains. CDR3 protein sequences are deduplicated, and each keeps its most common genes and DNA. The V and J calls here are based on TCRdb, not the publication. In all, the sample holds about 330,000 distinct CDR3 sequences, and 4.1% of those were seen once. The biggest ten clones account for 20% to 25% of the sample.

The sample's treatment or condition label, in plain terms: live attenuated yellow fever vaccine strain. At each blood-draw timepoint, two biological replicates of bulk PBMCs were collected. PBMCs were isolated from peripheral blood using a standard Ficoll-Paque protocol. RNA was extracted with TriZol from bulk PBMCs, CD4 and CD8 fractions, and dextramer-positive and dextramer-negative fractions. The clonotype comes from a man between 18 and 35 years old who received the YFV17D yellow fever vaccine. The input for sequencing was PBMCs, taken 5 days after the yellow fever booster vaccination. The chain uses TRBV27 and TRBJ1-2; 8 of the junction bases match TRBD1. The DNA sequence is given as TGTGCCAGCAGTCCGACGACAGGGGCCGGCTATGGCTACACCTTC. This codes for CASSPTTGAGYGYTF.